This TCR beta chain was documented in a study of blood T cell repertoires in COVID-19. Authors' data handling: The authors estimated nucleated cell counts from reference gene primer amplification. Assay used: immunoSEQ multiplex PCR; TCRdb lists only in-frame clones, some missing. That table supplies the V and J calls and clone size; D and trimming were determined from the DNA. This table holds about 130,000 clones, around 87% found once. The CDR3 loop spans 15 amino acids. V was cut by 1 base and J by 2 bases, with 10 bases left in between. Germline CDR1 and CDR2: SNHLY and FYNNEI. This clone was recorded only once.

The TCR sequence derives from a woman aged 60-75 years with acute or convalescent COVID-19. J is TRBJ2-3 and V is TRBV2, with D tentatively TRBD2 (5 bases). Material for sequencing was peripheral blood. CDR3 sequence (DNA): TGTGCCAGCAGTGAAGGAGGGCCAAACACAGATACGCAGTATTTT. It is translated as CASSEGGPNTDTQYF.